This entry describes one T cell receptor (beta chain). The germline V gene encodes CDR1 MDHEN and CDR2 SYDVKM. The CDR3 runs 13 residues. Deletions cut 6 bases from V and 2 bases from J, with 10 bases between. This record comes from a study of blood T cell repertoires in COVID-19. Repertoires were generated with immunoSEQ multiplex PCR, while TCRdb's copy carries only in-frame clones and drops some. The sample lists about 200,000 clones, 84% occurring once. V gene TRBV28 combines with J gene TRBJ1-2; D not certain. This receptor was obtained from a human donor in a cohort sampled during active COVID-19. The sequenced sample consisted of peripheral blood. The CDR3 loop reads CASRASGNYGYTF. The CDR3 nucleotides read TGTGCCAGCAGAGCCTCCGGGAACTATGGCTACACCTTC.